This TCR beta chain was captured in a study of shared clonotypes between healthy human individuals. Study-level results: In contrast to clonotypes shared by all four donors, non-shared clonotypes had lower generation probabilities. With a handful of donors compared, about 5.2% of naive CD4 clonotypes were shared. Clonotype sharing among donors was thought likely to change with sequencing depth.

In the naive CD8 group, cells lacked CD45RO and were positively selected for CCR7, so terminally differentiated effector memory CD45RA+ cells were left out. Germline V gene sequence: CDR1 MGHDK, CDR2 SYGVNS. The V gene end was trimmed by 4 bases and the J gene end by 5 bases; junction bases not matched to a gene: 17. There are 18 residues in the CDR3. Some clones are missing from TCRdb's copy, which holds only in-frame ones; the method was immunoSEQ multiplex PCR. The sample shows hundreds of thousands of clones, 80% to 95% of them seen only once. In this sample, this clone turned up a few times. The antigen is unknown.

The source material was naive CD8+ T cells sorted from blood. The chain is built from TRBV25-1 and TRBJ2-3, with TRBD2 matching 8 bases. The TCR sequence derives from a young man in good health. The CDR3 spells CASSVPGVPREGQDTQYF. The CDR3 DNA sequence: TGTGCCAGCAGTGTCCCTGGGGTCCCCCGGGAGGGCCAAGATACGCAGTATTTT.